Presented here are 4 T cell receptor beta chains from one specimen sequenced in a study of response to subunit inactivated influenza vaccine. TCRdb fed the RT-PCR reads into MiXCR, producing one record per CDR3 protein. The data show about 500,000 distinct CDR3 sequences, approximately 17% seen once. The sequencing here drew on CD4+ T cells sorted from PBMCs, taken around 25 months after vaccination. These receptor sequences come from a man aged 45 to 75 who received an inactivated influenza vaccine.

The chain recombines TRBV4-1 with TRBJ2-1, with D possibly being TRBD1 or TRBD2 (5 bases each). Germline V CDR1 and CDR2: MGHRA, YSYEKL. Trimming stripped 1 base from V and 11 bases from J, with 12 bases between. The CDR3 has 13 residues. The CDR3 region has the DNA TGCGCCAGCAGCCAAGGGGGGTTGGAACAGCAGTTCTTC. Protein: CASSQGGLEQQFF.

The V call is TRBV9, the J call TRBJ1-6, with D maybe TRBD1 (6 bases). V was shortened by 4 bases and J by 3 bases, with 14 bases between the two germline ends. This CDR3 spans 16 amino acids. The V gene's germline CDR1 is SGDLS and CDR2 YYNGEE. The CDR3 is CASSRGRQVYNSPLHF. CDR3 coding DNA: TGTGCCAGCAGCAGAGGACGACAGGTCTATAATTCACCCCTCCACTTT.

This clonotype has a handful of counts. This chain uses TRBV7-6 with TRBJ2-5; 8 bases fit TRBD1. The junction had 5 bases not matched to a gene; V was cut back by 1 base and J by 7 bases. The CDR3 extends over 14 amino acids. Per germline, CDR1 SGHVS and CDR2 FNYEAQ. CDR3 bases: TGTGCCAGCAGCTTAGGGACAGGGACAGGGACCCAGTACTTC. This codes for CASSLGTGTGTQYF. The variable domain in full, completed from reference TRBV7-6 and TRBJ2-5, reads GAGVSQSPRYKVTKRGQDVALRCDPISGHVSLYWYRQALGQGPEFLTYFNYEAQQDKSGLPNDRFSAERPEGSISTLTIQRTEQRDSAMYRCASSLGTGTGTQYFGPGTRLLVL.

CDR3: CSVERSTAPPYF. The CDR3 coding sequence is TGCAGCGTCGAAAGATCGACAGCCCCGCCGTACTTC. The chain employs TRBV29-1 and TRBJ2-5, with a tentative D call TRBD1 (5 bases). Deletions cut 6 bases from V and 13 bases from J, with 21 bases between. Germline CDR1 is SQVTM and CDR2 is ANQGSEA. The CDR3 loop spans 12 amino acids.